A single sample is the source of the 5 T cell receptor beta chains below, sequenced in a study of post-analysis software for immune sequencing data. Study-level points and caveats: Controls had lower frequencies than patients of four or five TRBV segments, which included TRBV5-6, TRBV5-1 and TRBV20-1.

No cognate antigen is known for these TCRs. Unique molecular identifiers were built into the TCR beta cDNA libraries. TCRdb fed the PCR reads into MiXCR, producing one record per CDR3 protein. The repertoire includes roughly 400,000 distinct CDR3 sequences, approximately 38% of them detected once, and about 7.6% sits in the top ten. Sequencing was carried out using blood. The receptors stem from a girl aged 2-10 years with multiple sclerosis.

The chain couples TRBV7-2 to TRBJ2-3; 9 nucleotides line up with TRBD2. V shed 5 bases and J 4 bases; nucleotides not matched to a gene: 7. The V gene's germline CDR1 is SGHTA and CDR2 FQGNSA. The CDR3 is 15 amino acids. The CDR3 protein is CASSPRRTSADTQYF. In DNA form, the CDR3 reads TGTGCCAGCAGCCCTCGCCGGACTAGCGCAGATACGCAGTATTTT. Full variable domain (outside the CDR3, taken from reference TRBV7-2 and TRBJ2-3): GAGVSQSPSNKVTEKGKDVELRCDPISGHTALYWYRQSLGQGLEFLIYFQGNSAPDKSGLPSDRFSAERTGGSVSTLTIQRTQQEDSAVYLCASSPRRTSADTQYFGPGTRLTVL.

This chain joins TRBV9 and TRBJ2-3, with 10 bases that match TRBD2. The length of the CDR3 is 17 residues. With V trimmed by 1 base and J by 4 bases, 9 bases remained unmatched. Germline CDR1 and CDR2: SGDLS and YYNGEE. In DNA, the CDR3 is TGTGCCAGCAGCGTAAGATCCGGGACTAGCGCGTCAGATACGCAGTATTTT. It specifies CASSVRSGTSASDTQYF.

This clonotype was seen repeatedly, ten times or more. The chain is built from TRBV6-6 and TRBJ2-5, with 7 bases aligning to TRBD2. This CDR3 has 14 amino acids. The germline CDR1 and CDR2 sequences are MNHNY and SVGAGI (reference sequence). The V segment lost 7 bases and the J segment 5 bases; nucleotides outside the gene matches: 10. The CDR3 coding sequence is TGTGCCAGCACTGAACTAGCGCAGCATGAGACCCAGTACTTC. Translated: CASTELAQHETQYF.

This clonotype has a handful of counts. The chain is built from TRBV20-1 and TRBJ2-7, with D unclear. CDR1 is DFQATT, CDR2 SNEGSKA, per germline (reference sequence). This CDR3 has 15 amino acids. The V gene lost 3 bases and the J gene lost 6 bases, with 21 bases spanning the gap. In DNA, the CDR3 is TGCAGTGCTAGCCCCAGCAGGACGTCCTGGGGCGAGCAGTACTTC. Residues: CSASPSRTSWGEQYF.

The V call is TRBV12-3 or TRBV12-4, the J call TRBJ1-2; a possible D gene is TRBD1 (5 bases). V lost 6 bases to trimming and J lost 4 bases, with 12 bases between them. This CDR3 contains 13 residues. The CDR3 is CASRLQGAYGYTF. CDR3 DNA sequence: TGTGCCAGCAGGCTTCAGGGTGCCTATGGCTACACCTTC.